This record concerns one T cell receptor (gamma chain) sequence. This clone is labeled large (0.1 to 1%). The antigen this receptor binds is unknown. Being one base from a much bigger clone, this may be a read error. Other DNA variants within this sample encode the same CDR3. The library came from RT-PCR. Sequencing was performed on an Illumina MiSeq. After TCRdb called clones again from the public reads with CATT, rows with identical DNA were merged. The sample table contains some 1,700 gamma-chain clones; only one count was recorded for under 3.5% of them. Roughly 30% of the sample belongs to the ten largest clones. Taken from the germline V gene (reference sequence), the CDR1 and CDR2 loops are GITISATS and ISYDGTV. V is trimmed back by 0 bases and J by 6 bases, and the junction contains 2 bases that no gene match accounts for. The CDR3 contains 16 residues, cysteine and phenylalanine counted. Only the CDR3 DNA is retained, 48 bases long and in frame from the first base.

This entry is derived from a study of gamma-delta T cells after stem cell transplantation (dated by TCRdb to between 2015 and 2016). The sequence links TRGV9 to TRGJP. The TCR was taken from a human donor. It is not recorded whose cells these are; they may come from a transplant donor. The sequenced sample consisted of gamma-delta T cells. The CDR3 sequence is CALWEVLELGKKIKVF. The DNA sequence is as follows: TGTGCCTTGTGGGAGGTGCTAGAGTTGGGCAAAAAAATCAAGGTATTT.